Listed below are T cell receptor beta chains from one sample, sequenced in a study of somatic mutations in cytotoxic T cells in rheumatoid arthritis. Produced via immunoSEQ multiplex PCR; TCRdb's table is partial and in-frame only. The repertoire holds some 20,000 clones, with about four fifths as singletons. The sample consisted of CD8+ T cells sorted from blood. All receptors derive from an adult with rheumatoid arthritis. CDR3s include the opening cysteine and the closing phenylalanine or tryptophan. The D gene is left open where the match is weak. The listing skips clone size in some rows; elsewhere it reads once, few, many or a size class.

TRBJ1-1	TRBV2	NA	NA	TGTGCCAGCAGTGAAAGGGCAGGGTTCGTTGAAGCTTTCTTT	CASSERAGFVEAFF
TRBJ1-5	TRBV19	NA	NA	TGTGCCAGTAGTATAGGCAGGGCCCCCCACGTGGAGCCCCAGCATTTT	CASSIGRAPHVEPQHF
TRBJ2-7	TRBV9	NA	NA	TGTGCCAGCAGCACCGGGACATCCGCAGGCGAGCAGTACTTC	CASSTGTSAGEQYF
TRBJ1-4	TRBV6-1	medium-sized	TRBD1	TGTGCCAGCAGCCCCGGGACAGGTGGGAGTGAAAAACTGTTTTTT	CASSPGTGGSEKLFF
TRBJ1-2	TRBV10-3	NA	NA	TGTGCCATCAAGGGGCCGATTCCTGGGCAGGGCGGCTATGGCTACACCTTC	CAIKGPIPGQGGYGYTF
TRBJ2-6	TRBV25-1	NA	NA	TGTGCCAGCGGGGGCTGGGCGGGAGGGGCCAACGTCCTGACTTTC	CASGGWAGGANVLTF
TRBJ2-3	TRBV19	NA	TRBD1	TGTGCCAGCAGAGACAGGGCCACTAGCACAGATACGCAGTATTTT	CASRDRATSTDTQYF
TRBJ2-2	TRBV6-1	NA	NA	TGTGCCAGCAGGGAACTTTACACCGGGGAGCTGTTTTTT	CASRELYTGELFF
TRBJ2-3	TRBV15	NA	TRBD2	TGTGCCACCAGCCCGACTAGCGGGGGGATCACGCAGTATTTT	CATSPTSGGITQYF
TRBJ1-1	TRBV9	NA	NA	TGTGCCAGCAGCGTAGGGCAGTCCACTGAAGCTTTCTTT	CASSVGQSTEAFF
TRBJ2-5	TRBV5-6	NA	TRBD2	TGTGCCAGCAGCTTCCGGGAGGGGGGCCAGTACTTC	CASSFREGGQYF
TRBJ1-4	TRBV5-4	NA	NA	TGTGCCAGCAGCTTGGGCGGCCCTAATGAAAAACTGTTTTTT	CASSLGGPNEKLFF
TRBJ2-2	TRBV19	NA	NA	TGTGCCAGTAGTATAGATCTGAACACCGGGGAGCTGTTTTTT	CASSIDLNTGELFF
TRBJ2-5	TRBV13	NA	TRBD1	TGTGCCAGCAGCTTAGCGAGGGGACAGACACGGGAGACCCAGTACTTC	CASSLARGQTRETQYF
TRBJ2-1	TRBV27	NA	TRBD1	TGTGCCAGCAGTCTCCCGGGACAGTTCTACAATGAGCAGTTCTTC	CASSLPGQFYNEQFF
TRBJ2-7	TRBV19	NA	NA	TGTGCCAGTAGTATGGGGCGGGGTCCCTACGAGCAGTACTTC	CASSMGRGPYEQYF
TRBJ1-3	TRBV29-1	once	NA	TGCAGCGTTGAAGATTTAGGCGGTCAGGGTGATTCTGGAAACACCATATATTTT	CSVEDLGGQGDSGNTIYF
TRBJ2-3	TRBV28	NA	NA	TGTGCCAGCAGTTTGTTACTGCGGGATACGCAGTATTTT	CASSLLLRDTQYF
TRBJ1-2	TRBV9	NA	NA	TGTGCCAGCAGCGTAGGAGAGGACTATGGCTACACCTTC	CASSVGEDYGYTF
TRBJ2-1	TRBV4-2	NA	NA	TGTGCCAGCAGCCAAGATCCCAACAATGAGCAGTTCTTC	CASSQDPNNEQFF
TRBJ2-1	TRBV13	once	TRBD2	TGTGCCAGCAGCTTAGGGACTAGCGGATACAATGAGCAGTTCTTC	CASSLGTSGYNEQFF
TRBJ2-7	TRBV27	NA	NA	TGTGCCAGCAGTTTATACACGGGGACCTACGAGCAGTACTTC	CASSLYTGTYEQYF
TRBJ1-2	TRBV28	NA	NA	TGTGCCAGCACCGGGGTGTGGGTTTATGGCTACACCTTC	CASTGVWVYGYTF
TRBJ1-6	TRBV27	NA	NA	TGTGCCAGCAGCTACTATAGGGGATCCTATAATTCACCCCTCCACTTT	CASSYYRGSYNSPLHF
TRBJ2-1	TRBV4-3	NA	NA	TGCGCCAGCAGCCAAGATCCGGAGGGCTCCTACAATGAGCAGTTCTTC	CASSQDPEGSYNEQFF
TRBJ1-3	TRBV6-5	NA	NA	TGTGCCAGCAGTTACGACCGGGGAAACACCATATATTTT	CASSYDRGNTIYF
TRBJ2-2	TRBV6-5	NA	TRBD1	TGTGCCAGCAGTTACTCCCCGACAGGGCGGACCGGGGAGCTGTTTTTT	CASSYSPTGRTGELFF
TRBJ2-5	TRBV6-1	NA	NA	TGTGCCAGCAGGTTCGGACCCGAGGAGACCCAGTACTTC	CASRFGPEETQYF
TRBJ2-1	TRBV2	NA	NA	TGTGCCAGCAGTGAAGGCCTGTACTACAATGAGCAGTTCTTC	CASSEGLYYNEQFF
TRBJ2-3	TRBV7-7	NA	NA	TGTGCTAGCAGCCCTAATGGGCGGACTGGCACAGATACGCAGTATTTT	CASSPNGRTGTDTQYF
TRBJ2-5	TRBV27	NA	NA	TGTGCCAGCAGTTTGATCGGACCGCAAGAGACCCAGTACTTC	CASSLIGPQETQYF
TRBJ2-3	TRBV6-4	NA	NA	TGTGCCAGCAGTCCGATGGCTAGCGGCACAGATACGCAGTATTTT	CASSPMASGTDTQYF
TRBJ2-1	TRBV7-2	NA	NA	TGTGCCAGCAGAGCGCGGACCCCCAATGAGCAGTTCTTC	CASRARTPNEQFF
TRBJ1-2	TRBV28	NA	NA	TGTGCCAGCAGTTTAGCGGCGTCGCACTATGGCTACACCTTC	CASSLAASHYGYTF
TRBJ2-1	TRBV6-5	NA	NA	TGTGCCAGCAGTTACTCGTTAGGGGGAAATGAGCAGTTCTTC	CASSYSLGGNEQFF
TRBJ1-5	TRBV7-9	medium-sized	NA	TGTGCCAGCAGCTTGGGCAATCAGCCCCAGCATTTT	CASSLGNQPQHF
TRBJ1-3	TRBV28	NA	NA	TGTGCCAGCAGTTTTCGGGGTAGGACCTATTCTGGAAACACCATATATTTT	CASSFRGRTYSGNTIYF
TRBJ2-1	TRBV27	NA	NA	TGTGCCAGCAGTTTAGTCAGGGTAGGCAATGAGCAGTTCTTC	CASSLVRVGNEQFF
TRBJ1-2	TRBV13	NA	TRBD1	TGTGCCAGCAGCGCCCGGGACAGAGCTAACTATGGCTACACCTTC	CASSARDRANYGYTF
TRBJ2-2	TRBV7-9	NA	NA	TGTGCCAGCAGTTCAGACAGGAGTGCCGGGGAGCTGTTTTTT	CASSSDRSAGELFF